This is a list of T cell receptor beta chains from one sample in a study of blood T cells in healthy people across ages. MiXCR, applied by TCRdb to the 5' RACE reads, yields one record per CDR3 protein. The sample contains roughly 700,000 distinct CDR3 sequences, around 45% of which appear only once. The material sequenced was blood. Source of these receptors: a woman aged 55-69 years in good health. CDR3s include the opening cysteine and the closing phenylalanine or tryptophan. Fields, in order: D gene, clone size, V gene, J gene, CDR3 DNA, CDR3 protein. The D gene is left open where the match is weak. A row's size may be missing; if present it is once, few, many or a size class.

>TRBD2|few|TRBV11-1|TRBJ2-5
TGTGCCAGCAGCTTAGGTCGGGGGGGAGCTAGGAATGAGCAGTACTTC
CASSLGRGGARNEQYF
>.|.|TRBV6-1|TRBJ2-3
TGTGCCAGCAGTGGTCAGGGAGGAAGCACAGATACGCAGTATTTT
CASSGQGGSTDTQYF
>TRBD2|.|TRBV20-1|TRBJ2-3
TGCAGTGCTAGAGATCGGACTAGCGGGAAGACAGATACGCAGTATTTT
CSARDRTSGKTDTQYF
>.|.|TRBV14|TRBJ2-1
TGTGCCAGCAGCCTGTCGACAGGTATGATGTACAATGAGCAGTTCTTC
CASSLSTGMMYNEQFF
>.|many|TRBV4-3|TRBJ2-6
TGCGCCAGCAGCCAAACCCTAGGGGACACCCTTGTCTCTGGGGCCAACGTCCTGACTTTC
CASSQTLGDTLVSGANVLTF
>TRBD1|.|TRBV5-6|TRBJ2-1
TGTGCCAGCAGTTTAACAGGGGGTCCCGCCGATGAGCAGTTCTTC
CASSLTGGPADEQFF
>.|.|TRBV29-1|TRBJ2-3
TGCCACGGGGGCACTGCAGATACGCAGTATTTT
CHGGTADTQYF
>TRBD2|.|TRBV7-2|TRBJ2-3
TGTGCCAGCAACTTAGGAATGACTAGCGGGAGCACAGATACGCAGTATTTT
CASNLGMTSGSTDTQYF
>.|.|TRBV20-1|TRBJ2-7
TGCAGTGCTAGAAGGGGGAGGGCCGGAGAGCAGTACTTC
CSARRGRAGEQYF
>TRBD2|.|TRBV5-1|TRBJ2-5
TGCGCCAGCAGCTTGGTGCCTAGCGGGAGAAATGAGCAGTACTTC
CASSLVPSGRNEQYF
>.|.|TRBV28|TRBJ2-4
TGTGCCAGCAGTTTAGACATTCAGTACTTC
CASSLDIQYF